Reported below is one T cell receptor (beta chain). This clone showed up just once. The antigen it recognizes is unknown. No qualities accompany the bases; no much larger clone lies one base away. These data are taken from a study of blood T cell repertoires in COVID-19 (dated by TCRdb to the early 2020s). About the study as a whole: Samples covering the acute and convalescent phases of COVID-19 were provided by collaborators in the United States, Italy and Spain. The material from the prospective study consisted of cDNA or gDNA derived from T cells, B-cell-depleted T cells, or PBMCs. The dataset comprised deeply sampled blood TCRbeta repertoires from subjects exposed to, actively infected with, or recovered from COVID-19. The repertoires were released in a freely available public database intended as a resource for research on the immune response to SARS-CoV-2. The samples were drawn from two sources: the first 160 participants of the ongoing ImmuneRACE study, and about 1,300 subjects contributed by 6 global collaborators. The sample metadata nearly always contained a de-identified subject ID, COVID-19 status, age in years and sex. Where available, HLA class I and class II types were obtained from metadata supplied by the sample provider rather than from assay-based typing. What the study reported, not specific to this receptor: Clinical and demographic metadata were provided uncurated, with the amount varying by source and participant.

Trimming accounts for 8 bases at V and 4 bases at J, while the number of junction bases matched to no gene is 6. CDR1 LGHDT and CDR2 YNNKEL are derived from the germline V gene (reference sequence). The CDR3 sequence holds 14 residues, the cysteine and phenylalanine included. Only the CDR3 region is kept as DNA, spanning 42 bases read in frame from base 1. Samples from volunteer blood donors who had recovered from COVID-19 were contributed by a second Seattle source. Whole blood was collected in K2EDTA tubes by collaborating institutions according to the institutions' own protocols. For TCRbeta analysis, collaborators shipped samples as frozen whole blood, isolated PBMCs, or DNA extracted from either of those sample types. TCRbeta CDR3 regions were amplified from genomic DNA by means of the immunoSEQ Assay, a bias-controlled multiplex PCR. The original methods were these. Nucleated cell counts per sample were estimated from amplification of reference gene primers within the assay. To quantify the absolute abundance of each unique TCRbeta CDR3 rearrangement, sequence reads were collapsed and filtered. For each sample, productive Simpson clonality was calculated by taking the square root of Simpson's diversity index across productive rearrangements. TCRdb limited this immuneACCESS table to in-frame rearrangements with V and J called. A share of clones is missing; checked studies link under half to unresolved V genes, and the rest is unexplained. D and trimming were read from the DNA, whereas the V and J calls and clone size are those reported in that table. This sample lists a few hundred thousand clones; around four fifths were detected once. Around 4.5% of the sample is in the top ten clones.

The receptor chain draws on TRBV3-1 (or the pseudogene TRBV3-2) and TRBJ1-3; the junction holds 9 bases that match TRBD1. The specimen was peripheral blood. This TCR was sampled from a man aged 55-75 years who had recovered from COVID-19. The CDR3 sequence is CASWDRVLGNTIYF. In nucleotides, the sequence is TGTGCCAGCTGGGACAGGGTGTTAGGAAACACCATATATTTT.